Listed here is a single T cell receptor beta chain. Within the sample, other DNA sequences also encode this same CDR3. The data derive from a study of shared clonotypes between healthy human individuals. Study-level background: Three plates each covered CD4 naive and memory; CD8 naive two, CD8 memory one.

The data were produced by immunoSEQ multiplex PCR, yet TCRdb's version contains in-frame clones alone and is incomplete. The table lists fewer than 850,000 clones, roughly 88% of them singletons. This sequence was found in a man aged 18 to 30 in good health. Some clones in this sample may be carry-over from other donors' samples. Sequenced sample: memory CD8+ T cells from PBMCs. Regarding subset: CD45RO+ cells pooled with CCR7-negative TemRA cells.

CDR3: CASSPSNEQFF. CDR3 coding DNA: TGTGCCAGCAGCCCTAGCAATGAGCAGTTCTTC. The gene calls are TRBV7-9 and TRBJ2-1; unclear D gene. This CDR3 contains 11 residues. Trimming removed 5 bases at V and 6 bases at J, with 5 bases between. Germline lookup yields CDR1 SEHNR and CDR2 FQNEAQ (reference sequence).